This T cell receptor (beta chain) was captured by sequencing in a study of cytomegalovirus exposure and HLA in healthy donors. V gave up 1 base and J gave up 9 bases, with 17 bases separating them. This CDR3 spans 14 amino acids. The germline gives CDR1 SGHDT, CDR2 YYEEEE. Researchers ran the PCR with 60 Vbeta and 13 Jbeta primers. The assay was immunoSEQ multiplex PCR, and TCRdb's table has in-frame clones only and misses some. Of about 95,000 clones in the sample, 65% to 90% are singletons; the top ten hold about 3.4%. Sequences were obtained from PBMCs. The V call is TRBV5-6, the J call TRBJ2-7; the D is unclear. This sequence originates from a man aged 25-40 years in good health and CMV-seropositive. CDR3 amino acids: CASSLFDLPSGQYF. DNA of the CDR3: TGTGCCAGCAGCTTGTTCGATCTACCCTCGGGGCAGTACTTC.